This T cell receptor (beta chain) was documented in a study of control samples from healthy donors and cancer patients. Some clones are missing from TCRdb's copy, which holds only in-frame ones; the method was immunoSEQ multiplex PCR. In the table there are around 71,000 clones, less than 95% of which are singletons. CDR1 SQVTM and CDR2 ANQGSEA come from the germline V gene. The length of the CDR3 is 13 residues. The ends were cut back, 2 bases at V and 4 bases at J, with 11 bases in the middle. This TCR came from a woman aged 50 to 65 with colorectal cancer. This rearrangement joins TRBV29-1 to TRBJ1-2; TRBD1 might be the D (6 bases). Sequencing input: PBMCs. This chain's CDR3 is CSVEKQGPYGYTF. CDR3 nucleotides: TGCAGCGTTGAAAAACAGGGTCCCTATGGCTACACCTTC. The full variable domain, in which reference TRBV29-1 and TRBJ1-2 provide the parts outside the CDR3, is SAVISQKPSRDICQRGTSLTIQCQVDSQVTMMFWYRQQPGQSLTLIATANQGSEATYESGFVIDKFPISRPNLTFSTLTVSNMSPEDSSIYLCSVEKQGPYGYTFGSGTRLTVV.